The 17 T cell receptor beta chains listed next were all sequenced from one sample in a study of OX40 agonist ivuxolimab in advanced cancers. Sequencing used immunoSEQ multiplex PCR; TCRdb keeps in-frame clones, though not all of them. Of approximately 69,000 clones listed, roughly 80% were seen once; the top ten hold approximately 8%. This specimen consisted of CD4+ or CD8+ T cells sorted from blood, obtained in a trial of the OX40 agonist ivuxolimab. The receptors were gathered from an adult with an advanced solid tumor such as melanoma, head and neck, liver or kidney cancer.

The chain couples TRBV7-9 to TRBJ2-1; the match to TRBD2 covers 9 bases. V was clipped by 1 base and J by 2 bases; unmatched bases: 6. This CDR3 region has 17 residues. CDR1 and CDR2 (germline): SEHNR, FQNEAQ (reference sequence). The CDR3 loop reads CASSLDGGRAPYNEQFF. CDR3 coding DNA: TGTGCCAGCAGCTTAGACGGCGGGAGGGCCCCCTACAATGAGCAGTTCTTC.

CDR3 nucleotides: TGTGCCAGCAGTACCGGGACTAGCGGTTACGAGCAGTACTTC. Its protein product is CASSTGTSGYEQYF. The rearrangement links TRBV6-1 to TRBJ2-7, with TRBD2 matching over 11 bases. Per the germline V gene, CDR1 is MNHNS and CDR2 is SASEGT. V was clipped by 5 bases and J by 4 bases; unmatched bases: 4. The CDR3 has 14 residues.

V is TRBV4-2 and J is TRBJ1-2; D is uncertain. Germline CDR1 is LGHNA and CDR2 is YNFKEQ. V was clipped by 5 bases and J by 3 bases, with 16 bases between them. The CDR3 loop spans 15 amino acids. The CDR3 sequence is CASSEARAEDYGYTF. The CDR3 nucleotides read TGTGCCAGCAGCGAGGCCCGGGCCGAAGACTATGGCTACACCTTC.

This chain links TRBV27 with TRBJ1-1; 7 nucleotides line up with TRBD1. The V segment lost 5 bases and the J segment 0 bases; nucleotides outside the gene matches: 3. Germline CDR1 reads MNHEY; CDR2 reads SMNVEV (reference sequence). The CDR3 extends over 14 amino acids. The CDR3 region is CASSRQGMNTEAFF. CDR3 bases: TGTGCCAGCAGTCGACAGGGCATGAACACTGAAGCTTTCTTT.

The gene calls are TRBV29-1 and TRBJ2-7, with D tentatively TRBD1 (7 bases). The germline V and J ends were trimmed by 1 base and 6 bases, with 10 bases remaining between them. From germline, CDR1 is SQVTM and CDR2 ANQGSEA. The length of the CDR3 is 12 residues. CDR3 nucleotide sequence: TGCAGCGTTGAAGGGCAGGGGGGCGAGCAGTACTTC. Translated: CSVEGQGGEQYF.

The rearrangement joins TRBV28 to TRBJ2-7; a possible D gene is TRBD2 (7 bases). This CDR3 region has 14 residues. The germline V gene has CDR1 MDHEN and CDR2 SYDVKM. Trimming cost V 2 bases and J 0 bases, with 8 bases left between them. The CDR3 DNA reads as TGTGCCAGCAGTTTAAGGGGGGGCTCCTACGAGCAGTACTTC. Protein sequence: CASSLRGGSYEQYF.

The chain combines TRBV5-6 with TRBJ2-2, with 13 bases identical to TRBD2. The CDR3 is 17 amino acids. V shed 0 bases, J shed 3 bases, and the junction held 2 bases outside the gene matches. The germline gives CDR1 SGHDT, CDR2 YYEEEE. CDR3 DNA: TGTGCCAGCAGCTTGGGGACTAGCGGGAGCCACACCGGGGAGCTGTTTTTT. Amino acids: CASSLGTSGSHTGELFF.

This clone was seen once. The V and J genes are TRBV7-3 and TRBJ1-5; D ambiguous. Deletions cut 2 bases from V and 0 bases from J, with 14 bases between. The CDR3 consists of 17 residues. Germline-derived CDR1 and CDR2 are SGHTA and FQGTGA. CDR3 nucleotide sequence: TGTGCCAGCAGCTTATACGGCCAATCTTATAGCAATCAGCCCCAGCATTTT. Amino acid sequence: CASSLYGQSYSNQPQHF.

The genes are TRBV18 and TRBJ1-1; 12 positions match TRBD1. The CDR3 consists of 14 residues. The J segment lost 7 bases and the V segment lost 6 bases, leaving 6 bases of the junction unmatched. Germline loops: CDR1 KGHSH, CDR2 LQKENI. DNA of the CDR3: TGTGCCAGCTCGCCGGGACAGGGGGCCGTTGAAGCTTTCTTT. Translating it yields CASSPGQGAVEAFF.

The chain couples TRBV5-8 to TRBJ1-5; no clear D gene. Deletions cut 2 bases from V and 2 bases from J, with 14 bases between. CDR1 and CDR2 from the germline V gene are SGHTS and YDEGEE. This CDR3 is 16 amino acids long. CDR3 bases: TGTGCCAGCAGCTTCAAAATATCAAGAGGCAATCAGCCCCAGCATTTT. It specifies CASSFKISRGNQPQHF.

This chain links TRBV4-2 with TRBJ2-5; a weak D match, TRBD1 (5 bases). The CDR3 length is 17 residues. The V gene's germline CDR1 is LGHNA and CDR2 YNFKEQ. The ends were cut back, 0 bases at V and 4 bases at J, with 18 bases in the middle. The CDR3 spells CASSQDTKALQVETQYF. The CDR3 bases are TGTGCCAGCAGCCAAGATACCAAGGCCCTACAGGTAGAGACCCAGTACTTC.

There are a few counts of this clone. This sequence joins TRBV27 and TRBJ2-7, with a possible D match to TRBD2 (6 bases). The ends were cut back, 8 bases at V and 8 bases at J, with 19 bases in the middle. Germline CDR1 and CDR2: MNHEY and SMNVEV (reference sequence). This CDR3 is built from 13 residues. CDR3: CASGASARLQQYF. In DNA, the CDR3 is TGTGCCAGCGGCGCTAGCGCCCGACTGCAGCAGTACTTC.

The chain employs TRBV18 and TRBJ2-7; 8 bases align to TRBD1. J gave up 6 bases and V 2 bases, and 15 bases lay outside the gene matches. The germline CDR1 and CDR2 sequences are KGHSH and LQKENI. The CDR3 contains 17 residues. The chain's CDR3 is CASSPKVKSGGAGEQYF. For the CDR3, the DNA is TGTGCCAGCTCACCAAAAGTAAAGTCAGGGGGCGCGGGCGAGCAGTACTTC. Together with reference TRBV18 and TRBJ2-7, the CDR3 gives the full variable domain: NAGVMQNPRHLVRRRGQEARLRCSPMKGHSHVYWYRQLPEEGLKFMVYLQKENIIDESGMPKERFSAEFPKEGPSILRIQQVVRGDSAAYFCASSPKVKSGGAGEQYFGPGTRLTVT.

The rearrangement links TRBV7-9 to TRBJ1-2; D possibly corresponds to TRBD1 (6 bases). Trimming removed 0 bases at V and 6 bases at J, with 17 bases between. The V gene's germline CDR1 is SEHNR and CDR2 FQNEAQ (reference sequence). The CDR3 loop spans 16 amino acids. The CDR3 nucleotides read TGTGCCAGCAGCTTAGCTTCCCCTAGGGGGGGGGATGGCTACACCTTC. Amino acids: CASSLASPRGGDGYTF.

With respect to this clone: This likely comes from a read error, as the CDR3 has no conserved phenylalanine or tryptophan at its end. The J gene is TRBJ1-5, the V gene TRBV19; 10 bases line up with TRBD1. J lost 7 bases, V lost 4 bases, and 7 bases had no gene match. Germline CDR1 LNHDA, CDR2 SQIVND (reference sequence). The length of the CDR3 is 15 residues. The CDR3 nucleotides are TGTGCCAGTAGTAGGCCGGGACAGGGGATACAGCCCCAGCATTCT. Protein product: CASSRPGQGIQPQHS.

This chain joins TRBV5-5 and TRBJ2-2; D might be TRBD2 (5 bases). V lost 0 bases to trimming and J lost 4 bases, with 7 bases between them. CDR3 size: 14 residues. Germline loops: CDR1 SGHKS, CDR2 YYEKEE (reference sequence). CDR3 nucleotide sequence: TGTGCCAGCAGCTTGGGACTATCCACCGGGGAGCTGTTTTTT. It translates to CASSLGLSTGELFF.

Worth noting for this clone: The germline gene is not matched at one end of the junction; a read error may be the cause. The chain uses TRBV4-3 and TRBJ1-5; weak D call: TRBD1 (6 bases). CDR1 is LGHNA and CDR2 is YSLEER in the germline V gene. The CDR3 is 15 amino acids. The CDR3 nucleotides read TGCGCCGGCAGCCAAGGTGCGGACAGTAGTCAGCCCCAGCATTTT. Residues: CAGSQGADSSQPQHF.